The 21 T cell receptor beta chains below come from one sample, sequenced in a study of blood T cell repertoires in COVID-19. Clones were sequenced by immunoSEQ multiplex PCR, and TCRdb holds only the in-frame ones, with some missing. The sample yields 65,000 to 95,000 clones, about 89% seen once. The material sequenced was peripheral blood. Receptors originate from a man aged 50 to 59 with COVID-19, enrolled during active disease.

The chain carries TRBV3-1 (or the pseudogene TRBV3-2) and TRBJ2-2, with 8 nucleotides matching TRBD2. The CDR3 contains 16 residues. From germline, CDR1 is LGHDT and CDR2 YNNKEL (reference sequence). V shed 4 bases, J shed 3 bases, and the junction held 7 bases outside the gene matches. Written as DNA, the CDR3 is TGTGCCAGCAGCCCACTCGGGACTAGGGACACCGGGGAGCTGTTTTTT. It yields the protein CASSPLGTRDTGELFF.

The chain joins TRBV5-1 to TRBJ1-6, with D possibly matching TRBD1 (5 bases). The germline V gene has CDR1 SGHRS and CDR2 YFSETQ. The CDR3 is 17 amino acids. V was clipped by 4 bases and J by 0 bases, with 14 bases between them. The CDR3 sequence: CASSLGTPSSYNSPLHF. The DNA for the CDR3 is TGCGCCAGCAGCCTCGGGACTCCGAGCTCCTATAATTCACCCCTCCACTTT.

The chain employs TRBV9 and TRBJ2-7; D ambiguous. The germline V gene has CDR1 SGDLS and CDR2 YYNGEE. Trimming shortened V by 0 bases and J by 5 bases, and 21 bases separated the two germline ends. The length of the CDR3 is 17 residues. The DNA of the CDR3 is TGTGCCAGCAGCGTAGCGGGTGGAGAGGCCCCCCGGGACGAGCAGTACTTC. Amino acids: CASSVAGGEAPRDEQYF.

This chain links TRBV3-1 (or the pseudogene TRBV3-2) with TRBJ2-1, with TRBD2 identical over 9 bases. V was clipped by 3 bases and J by 2 bases; unmatched bases: 5. Germline values: CDR1 LGHDT, CDR2 YNNKEL (reference sequence). The CDR3 is made up of 16 amino acids. The DNA of the CDR3 is TGTGCCAGCAGCCACGTTAGCGGGAGAACCTACAATGAGCAGTTCTTC. Its translation: CASSHVSGRTYNEQFF.

The chain recombines TRBV19 with TRBJ2-2; 7 bases are shared with TRBD2. Germline CDR1 is LNHDA and CDR2 is SQIVND (reference sequence). V gave up 5 bases and J gave up 2 bases; unmatched junction bases: 5. This CDR3 is built from 15 residues. Here the CDR3 reads CASSQSSGNTGELFF. For the CDR3, the DNA is TGTGCCAGTAGTCAATCTAGCGGAAACACCGGGGAGCTGTTTTTT.

The V gene is TRBV7-9, the J gene TRBJ2-1, with D uncertain. There are 13 residues in the CDR3. Trimming took 1 base from V and 7 from J, leaving 8 bases between them. CDR1 SEHNR and CDR2 FQNEAQ come from the germline V gene (reference sequence). The CDR3 spells CASSLVAVNEQFF. The CDR3 nucleotides are TGTGCCAGCAGCTTAGTGGCTGTTAATGAGCAGTTCTTC.

Only one count was recorded for this clone. The V gene is TRBV15, the J gene TRBJ2-3; D is unresolved. Between the trimmed V and J ends, which lost 0 bases and 6 bases, there was a span of 19 bases. The CDR3 totals 17 residues. In germline, CDR1 is LNHNV, CDR2 YYDKDF (reference sequence). The CDR3: CATSREWFGANSDTQYF. DNA for the CDR3: TGTGCCACCAGCAGAGAGTGGTTCGGTGCGAACTCCGATACGCAGTATTTT.

This clone was seen just once. The V and J genes are TRBV19 and TRBJ1-4; unclear D gene. V gave up 4 bases and J gave up 4 bases, with 7 bases separating them. The germline V gene has CDR1 LNHDA and CDR2 SQIVND (reference sequence). The CDR3 spans 13 residues. The CDR3 DNA is TGTGCCAGTAGTACCCAGGTTAATGAAAAACTGTTTTTT. Its protein product is CASSTQVNEKLFF. The complete variable domain, with remaining parts taken from reference TRBV19 and TRBJ1-4, reads DGGITQSPKYLFRKEGQNVTLSCEQNLNHDAMYWYRQDPGQGLRLIYYSQIVNDFQKGDIAEGYSVSREKKESFPLTVTSAQKNPTAFYLCASSTQVNEKLFFGSGTQLSVL.

The genes are TRBV30 and TRBJ2-5, with TRBD2 identical over 12 bases. After removal of 3 bases from V and 4 bases from J, the junction contained 9 bases not matched to a gene. Per germline, CDR1 GTSNPN and CDR2 SVGIG (reference sequence). CDR3 size: 16 residues. The CDR3 sequence is CAWSQSLAGGRETQYF. CDR3 nucleotides: TGTGCCTGGAGCCAATCTCTAGCGGGAGGGCGAGAGACCCAGTACTTC.

The chain uses TRBV6-5 and TRBJ2-3, with 12 bases aligning to TRBD2. With 8 bases clipped from V and 1 base from J, the junction kept 4 bases outside the gene matches. The length of the CDR3 is 15 residues. CDR1 MNHEY and CDR2 SVGAGI come from the germline V gene. Written as DNA, the CDR3 is TGTGCCAGCCTCCGGACTAGCGGGGGCACAGATACGCAGTATTTT. Translation gives CASLRTSGGTDTQYF.

The chain has TRBV30 and TRBJ1-4, with D maybe TRBD1 (6 bases). The CDR3 runs 12 residues. The germline V and J ends were trimmed by 7 bases and 6 bases, with 12 bases remaining between them. Germline loops: CDR1 GTSNPN, CDR2 SVGIG (reference sequence). The CDR3 spells CAFRAGDEKLFF. The CDR3, as DNA: TGTGCCTTCAGGGCAGGGGATGAAAAACTGTTTTTT.

The chain couples TRBV10-3 to TRBJ2-3; 9 bases match TRBD2. CDR1 is ENHRY, CDR2 SYGVKD, per germline. The CDR3 length is 17 residues. Trimming cost V 0 bases and J 5 bases; bases outside gene matches: 9. CDR3 region: CAISESISSGKRDTQYF. The CDR3 DNA reads TGTGCCATCAGTGAGTCGATATCTAGCGGGAAGAGAGATACGCAGTATTTT.

This clone was observed once. This rearrangement joins TRBV27 to TRBJ2-6; TRBD2 matches 7 bases. Germline CDR1 MNHEY, CDR2 SMNVEV (reference sequence). The CDR3 sequence is 18 residues long. V gave up 6 bases and J gave up 2 bases; unmatched junction bases: 13. The CDR3 here is CASSPRGRENTGANVLTF. The CDR3 DNA reads TGTGCCAGCAGCCCCAGAGGGCGGGAGAACACTGGGGCCAACGTCCTGACTTTC.

The chain employs TRBV2 and TRBJ1-2; D is unclear. The CDR3 covers 14 residues. Between the trimmed V and J ends, which lost 7 bases and 0 bases, there was a span of 12 bases. CDR1 and CDR2 (germline): SNHLY, FYNNEI. CDR3 sequence reads: CASKPLGANYGYTF. The CDR3 coding sequence is TGTGCCAGCAAACCGCTAGGAGCTAACTATGGCTACACCTTC.

The chain carries TRBV5-1 and TRBJ2-2; no firm D call. CDR1 is SGHRS, CDR2 YFSETQ, per germline. Deletions cut 3 bases from V and 4 bases from J, with 16 bases between. The CDR3 runs to 16 residues. CDR3: CASSSQVRASTGELFF. DNA of the CDR3: TGCGCCAGCAGCTCCCAGGTCCGAGCTTCCACCGGGGAGCTGTTTTTT.

The chain is built from TRBV20-1 and TRBJ1-2, with a tentative D call TRBD1 (6 bases). CDR1 DFQATT and CDR2 SNEGSKA come from the germline V gene (reference sequence). The CDR3 runs 11 residues. Trimming removed 5 bases at V and 4 bases at J, with 8 bases between. CDR3 DNA: TGCAGTGCTCCGGACAGCTATGGCTACACCTTC. Translated, it gives CSAPDSYGYTF.

This clone occurred once. V gene TRBV28 combines with J gene TRBJ2-2; 7 positions agree with TRBD2. The V and J ends lost 11 bases and 7 bases, in that order; junction bases with no gene match: 19. The CDR3 has 16 residues. The V gene's germline CDR1 is MDHEN and CDR2 SYDVKM. The CDR3 sequence is CAAEGRVSGISGELFF. The CDR3 nucleotides are TGTGCCGCGGAGGGAAGGGTCAGCGGGATAAGCGGGGAGCTGTTTTTT.

The V gene is TRBV7-2, the J gene TRBJ1-5; D is perhaps TRBD1 (5 bases). The CDR3 length is 15 residues. V was trimmed by 1 base and J by 7 bases, leaving 14 bases between them. Germline-derived CDR1 and CDR2 are SGHTA and FQGNSA. CDR3 protein: CASSLDAGLEQPQHF. The DNA of the CDR3 is TGTGCCAGCAGCTTAGATGCAGGGTTAGAACAGCCCCAGCATTTT. Drawing the rest from reference TRBV7-2 and TRBJ1-5, the complete variable domain is GAGVSQSPSNKVTEKGKDVELRCDPISGHTALYWYRQSLGQGLEFLIYFQGNSAPDKSGLPSDRFSAERTGGSVSTLTIQRTQQEDSAVYLCASSLDAGLEQPQHFGDGTRLSIL.

This clone was observed a handful of times. This chain uses TRBV4-2 with TRBJ2-3; 8 bases map to TRBD2. The length of the CDR3 is 17 residues. J was trimmed by 3 bases and V by 0 bases; bases with no gene match: 8. Germline V gene lookup returns CDR1 LGHNA and CDR2 YNFKEQ. CDR3 DNA sequence: TGTGCCAGCAGCCAAGAGGGACCAGCGGGAGTTACAGATACGCAGTATTTT. It specifies CASSQEGPAGVTDTQYF.

The chain combines TRBV5-4 with TRBJ1-1; 11 positions match TRBD1. CDR1 SGHNT and CDR2 YYREEE come from the germline V gene (reference sequence). Trimming cost V 3 bases and J 0 bases; bases outside gene matches: 4. The CDR3 loop spans 16 amino acids. The CDR3 DNA sequence: TGTGCCAGCAGCTGGGGACAGGGGGGGATGAACACTGAAGCTTTCTTT. Its protein is CASSWGQGGMNTEAFF.

This chain connects TRBV6-5 to TRBJ1-2, with D hard to call. The V end lost 5 bases, the J end lost 2 bases, and 12 bases lay between the germline ends. Germline V CDR1 and CDR2: MNHEY, SVGAGI. CDR3 size: 14 residues. The CDR3 sequence is CASSPTMLNYGYTF. The DNA for the CDR3 is TGTGCCAGCAGTCCGACAATGTTAAACTATGGCTACACCTTC.